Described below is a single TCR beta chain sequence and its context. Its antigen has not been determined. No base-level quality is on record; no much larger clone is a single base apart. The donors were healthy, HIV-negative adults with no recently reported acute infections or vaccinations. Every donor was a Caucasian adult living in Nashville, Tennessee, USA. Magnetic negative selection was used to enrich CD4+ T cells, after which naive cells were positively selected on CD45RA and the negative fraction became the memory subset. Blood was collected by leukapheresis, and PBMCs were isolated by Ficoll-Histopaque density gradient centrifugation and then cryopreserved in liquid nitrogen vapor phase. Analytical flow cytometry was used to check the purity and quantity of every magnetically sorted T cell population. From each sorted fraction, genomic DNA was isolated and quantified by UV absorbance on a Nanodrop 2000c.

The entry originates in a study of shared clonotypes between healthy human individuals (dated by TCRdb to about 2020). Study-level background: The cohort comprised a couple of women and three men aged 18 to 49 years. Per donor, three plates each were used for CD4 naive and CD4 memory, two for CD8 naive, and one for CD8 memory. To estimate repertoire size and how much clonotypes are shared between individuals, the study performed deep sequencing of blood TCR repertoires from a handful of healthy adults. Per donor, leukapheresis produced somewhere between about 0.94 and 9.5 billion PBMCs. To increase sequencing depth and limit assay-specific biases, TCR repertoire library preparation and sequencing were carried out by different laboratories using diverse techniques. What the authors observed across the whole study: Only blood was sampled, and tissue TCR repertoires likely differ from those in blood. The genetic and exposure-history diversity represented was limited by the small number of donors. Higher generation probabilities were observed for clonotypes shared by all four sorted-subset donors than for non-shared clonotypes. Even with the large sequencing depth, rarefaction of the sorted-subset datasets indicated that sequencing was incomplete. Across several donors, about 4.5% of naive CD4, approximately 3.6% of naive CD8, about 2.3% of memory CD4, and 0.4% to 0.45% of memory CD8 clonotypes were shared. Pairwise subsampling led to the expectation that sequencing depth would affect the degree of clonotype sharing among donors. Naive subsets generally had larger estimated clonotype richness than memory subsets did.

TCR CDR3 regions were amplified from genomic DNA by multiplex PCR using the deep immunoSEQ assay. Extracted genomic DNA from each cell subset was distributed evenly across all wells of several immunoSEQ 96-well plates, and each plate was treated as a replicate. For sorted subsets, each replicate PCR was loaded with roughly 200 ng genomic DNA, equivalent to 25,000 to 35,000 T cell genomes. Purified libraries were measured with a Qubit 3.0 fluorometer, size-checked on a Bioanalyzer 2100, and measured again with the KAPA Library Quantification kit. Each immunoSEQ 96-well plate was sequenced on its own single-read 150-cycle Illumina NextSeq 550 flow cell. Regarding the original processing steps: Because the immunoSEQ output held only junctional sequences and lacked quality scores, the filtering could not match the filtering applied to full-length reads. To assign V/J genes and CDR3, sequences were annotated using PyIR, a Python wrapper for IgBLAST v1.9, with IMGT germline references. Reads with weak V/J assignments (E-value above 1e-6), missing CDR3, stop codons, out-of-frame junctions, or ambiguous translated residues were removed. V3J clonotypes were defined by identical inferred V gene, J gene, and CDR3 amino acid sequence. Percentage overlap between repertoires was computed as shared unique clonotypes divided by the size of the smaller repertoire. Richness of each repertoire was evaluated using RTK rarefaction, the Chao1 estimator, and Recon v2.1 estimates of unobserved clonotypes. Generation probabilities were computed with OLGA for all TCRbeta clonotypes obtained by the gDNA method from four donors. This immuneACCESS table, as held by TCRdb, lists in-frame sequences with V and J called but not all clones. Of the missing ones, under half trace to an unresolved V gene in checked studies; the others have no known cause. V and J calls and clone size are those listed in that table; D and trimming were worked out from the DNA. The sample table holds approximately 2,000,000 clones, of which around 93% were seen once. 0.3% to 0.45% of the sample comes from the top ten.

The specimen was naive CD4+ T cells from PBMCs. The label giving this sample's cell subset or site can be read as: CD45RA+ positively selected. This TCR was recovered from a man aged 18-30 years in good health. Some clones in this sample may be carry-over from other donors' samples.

This receptor carries the CDR3 CASSPFRVSGANVLTF. The sequenced DNA is TGTGCCAGCAGTCCTTTCAGGGTCTCTGGGGCCAACGTCCTGACTTTC. In this chain, TRBV27 is recombined with TRBJ2-6; possibly the D gene is TRBD1, per 5 matching bases. From the cysteine up to the phenylalanine, the CDR3 has a length of 16 residues. Just the 48-base CDR3 DNA is kept, in frame starting at base 1. V drops 5 bases and J drops 0 bases, leaving 11 bases in between. The germline V gene encodes CDR1 MNHEY and CDR2 SMNVEV (reference sequence).